The rows below give T cell receptor beta chains drawn from one sample of a study of Ad26.COV2.S vaccination and SARS-CoV-2 variants. TCRdb's table, derived via immunoSEQ multiplex PCR, lists solely in-frame clones and lacks some. The repertoire includes hundreds of thousands of clones, roughly nine tenths of them detected once, and around 1.4% sits in the top ten. This specimen consisted of peripheral blood, obtained in a trial of Ad26.COV2.S vaccine versus placebo. The receptors stem from a person between 18 and 60 years old who received the Ad26.COV2.S COVID-19 vaccine or a placebo. CDR3s include the opening cysteine and the closing phenylalanine or tryptophan. The order of the fields is clone size, V gene, CDR3 length, J gene, D gene, CDR3 protein, CDR3 DNA. A D gene is named only where the DNA matches it firmly. Expanded clones get a size class; other rows say once, few or many, or leave the size out.

-,TRBV27,15,TRBJ1-2,-,CASTRWGGSNYGYTF,TGTGCCAGCACCCGATGGGGGGGCTCTAACTATGGCTACACCTTC
-,TRBV2,17,TRBJ1-1,TRBD1,CAHSLRSGQGANTEAFF,TGTGCCCACTCCCTCCGATCGGGACAGGGGGCGAACACTGAAGCTTTCTTT
-,TRBV5-4,13,TRBJ2-1,-,CASSLSGYNEQFF,TGTGCCAGCAGCTTGTCTGGTTACAATGAGCAGTTCTTC
once,TRBV10-2,14,TRBJ2-7,TRBD2,CASSGLAGGYEQYF,TGCGCCAGCAGCGGACTAGCGGGAGGGTACGAGCAGTACTTC
-,TRBV30,14,TRBJ2-1,-,CAWSAGTHYNEQFF,TGTGCCTGGAGTGCCGGAACCCACTACAATGAGCAGTTCTTC
-,TRBV5-5,15,TRBJ1-6,-,CASSLGQIYNSPLHF,TGTGCCAGCAGCTTGGGACAGATATATAATTCACCCCTCCACTTT
-,TRBV12-3/TRBV12-4,12,TRBJ2-1,-,CASSGLANEQFF,TGTGCCAGCAGTGGCCTAGCGAATGAGCAGTTCTTC
-,TRBV7-3,17,TRBJ2-6,-,CASSSRVPTSGANVLTF,TGTGCCAGCAGCTCCAGGGTTCCCACCTCTGGGGCCAACGTCCTGACTTTC
-,TRBV9,13,TRBJ2-3,-,CASSPGGGNTQYF,TGTGCCAGCAGCCCCGGTGGGGGGAATACGCAGTATTTT
-,TRBV5-4,15,TRBJ2-3,-,CASSLGVGSTDTQYF,TGTGCCAGCAGCTTGGGGGTCGGGAGCACAGATACGCAGTATTTT
many,TRBV5-4,14,TRBJ2-7,-,CASSSEGRGAAQYF,TGTGCCAGCAGCTCTGAGGGGAGGGGGGCGGCGCAGTACTTC
-,TRBV14,14,TRBJ2-1,TRBD1,CASQTGAWDDEQFF,TGTGCCAGCCAAACAGGGGCCTGGGACGATGAGCAGTTCTTC
-,TRBV5-1,16,TRBJ2-7,TRBD2,CASSLVTSGRPYEQYF,TGCGCCAGCAGCTTGGTGACTAGCGGGAGGCCCTACGAGCAGTACTTC
-,TRBV10-3,15,TRBJ1-5,-,CAISESEEAYQPQHF,TGTGCCATCAGTGAGTCGGAGGAGGCCTATCAGCCCCAGCATTTT
-,TRBV7-9,14,TRBJ1-4,-,CASSFGGAGEKLFF,TGTGCCAGCAGCTTTGGGGGCGCGGGTGAAAAACTGTTTTTT
-,TRBV6-5,14,TRBJ2-2,-,CASSYSRTAGELFF,TGTGCCAGCAGTTACTCGAGGACAGCCGGGGAGCTGTTTTTT
few,TRBV18,15,TRBJ2-7,TRBD1,CASSLDRGNFDEQYF,TGTGCCAGCTCACTGGACAGGGGGAATTTTGACGAGCAGTACTTC